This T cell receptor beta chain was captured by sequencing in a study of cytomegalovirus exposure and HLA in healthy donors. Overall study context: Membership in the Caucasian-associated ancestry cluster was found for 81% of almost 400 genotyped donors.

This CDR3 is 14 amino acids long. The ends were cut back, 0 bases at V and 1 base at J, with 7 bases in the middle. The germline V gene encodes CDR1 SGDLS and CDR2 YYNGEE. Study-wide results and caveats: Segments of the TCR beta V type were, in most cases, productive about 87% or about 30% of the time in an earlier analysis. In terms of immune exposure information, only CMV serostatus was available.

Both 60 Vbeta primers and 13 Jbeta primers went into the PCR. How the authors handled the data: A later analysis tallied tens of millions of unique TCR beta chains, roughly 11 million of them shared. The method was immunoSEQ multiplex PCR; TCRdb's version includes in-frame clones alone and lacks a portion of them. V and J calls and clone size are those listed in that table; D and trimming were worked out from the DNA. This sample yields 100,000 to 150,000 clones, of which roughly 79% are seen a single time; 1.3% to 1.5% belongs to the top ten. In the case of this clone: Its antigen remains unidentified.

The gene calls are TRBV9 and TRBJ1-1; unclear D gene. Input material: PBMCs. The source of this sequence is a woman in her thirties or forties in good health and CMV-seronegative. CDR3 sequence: CASSVDAGNTEAFF. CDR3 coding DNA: TGTGCCAGCAGCGTAGACGCAGGGAACACTGAAGCTTTCTTT.